The T cell receptor (beta chain) under discussion was sequenced for a study of blood T cell repertoires in COVID-19. Here immunoSEQ multiplex PCR was the method, and the copy in TCRdb shows in-frame clones only, minus some. Of under 70,000 clones listed, around four fifths are singletons. This clone was detected a few times. This clonotype was sampled from a woman aged 80 or over with active or convalescent COVID-19. The sample was peripheral blood.

CDR3 amino acids: CASSPPLGTGADTEAFF. The CDR3 region has the DNA TGTGCCAGCTCACCGCCTTTAGGGACAGGGGCCGACACTGAAGCTTTCTTT. The rearrangement joins TRBV18 to TRBJ1-1, with 10 bases aligning to TRBD1. The V and J ends lost 3 bases and 3 bases, in that order; junction bases with no gene match: 10. Germline CDR1 reads KGHSH; CDR2 reads LQKENI. This CDR3 has 17 residues.